This TCR beta chain comes out of a study of blood T cell repertoires in COVID-19 (dated by TCRdb to about 2020). Background on the whole study: Samples covering the acute and convalescent phases of COVID-19 were provided by collaborators in the United States, Italy and Spain. The prospective study material was composed of cDNA or gDNA derived from T cells, B-cell-depleted T cells, or PBMCs. The dataset comprised deeply sampled blood TCRbeta repertoires from subjects exposed to, actively infected with, or recovered from COVID-19. The repertoires were released in a freely available public database meant as a resource for research on the immune response to SARS-CoV-2. Samples came from the ongoing ImmuneRACE study (first 160 participants) plus 1,254 subjects from 6 global collaborators. The sample metadata nearly always contained a de-identified subject ID, COVID-19 status, age in years and sex. Where available, HLA class I and class II types were taken from metadata supplied by the sample provider and were not determined by assay-based typing. What the research found in general, with its limitations: The quantity of clinical and demographic metadata differed by source and by participant and was supplied without curation.

A remark on this clone: It lacks a known antigen. Base quality data are lacking; no much larger clone is found one base away.

CDR1 LGHNA and CDR2 YSLEER were looked up in the germline V gene. The CDR3 contains 12 residues, cysteine and phenylalanine counted. Left in the record is the CDR3 DNA by itself, 36 bases read in frame from the first base. V gives up 1 base and J gives up 6 bases, and the segment between their germline ends measures 5 bases. At one collaborating source in Seattle, patients were enrolled during active infection and were followed longitudinally through the course of disease. Each collaborating institution followed its own protocols to collect whole blood in K2EDTA tubes. For TCRbeta analysis, collaborators shipped samples in one of three forms: frozen whole blood, isolated PBMCs, or DNA extracted from either of those sample types. TCRbeta CDR3 regions were amplified from genomic DNA using the immunoSEQ Assay, a bias-controlled multiplex PCR. As for the authors' bioinformatics: The number of nucleated cells in each sample was estimated by amplification of reference gene primers within the assay. To quantify the absolute abundance of each unique TCRbeta CDR3 rearrangement, sequence reads were collapsed and filtered. For each sample, productive Simpson clonality was calculated as the square root of Simpson's diversity index across productive rearrangements. The source is immuneACCESS, and TCRdb retained only in-frame sequences with V and J called. Part of the clones is not carried over; for the studies checked, unresolved V genes explain less than half of this, and the remainder is unexplained. V and J calls and clone size are those listed in that table; D and trimming were worked out from the DNA. This sample has about 170,000 clones in its table, and under 95% of those were observed once. Roughly 5% of the sample is held by the ten biggest clonotypes.

The sequenced material came from peripheral blood. This receptor was identified in a man in his late teens or twenties with COVID-19, enrolled during active disease. Recombination connected TRBV4-3 to TRBJ2-3, with the D gene call left open. The sequenced DNA: TGCGCCAGCAGCCAAGTCCGGGATACGCAGTATTTT. It translates as CASSQVRDTQYF.